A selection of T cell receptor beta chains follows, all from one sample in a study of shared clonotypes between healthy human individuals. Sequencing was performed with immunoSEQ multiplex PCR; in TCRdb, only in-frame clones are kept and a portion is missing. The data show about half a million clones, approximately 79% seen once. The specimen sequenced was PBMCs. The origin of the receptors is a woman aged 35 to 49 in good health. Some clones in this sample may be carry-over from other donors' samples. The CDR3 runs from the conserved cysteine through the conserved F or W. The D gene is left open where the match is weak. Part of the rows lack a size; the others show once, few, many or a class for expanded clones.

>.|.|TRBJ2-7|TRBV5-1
CASSLISQSSSYEQYF
TGCGCCAGCAGCTTGATCTCTCAGTCAAGCTCCTACGAGCAGTACTTC
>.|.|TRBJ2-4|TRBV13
CASTGIAKNIQYF
TGTGCCAGCACCGGGATAGCCAAAAACATTCAGTACTTC
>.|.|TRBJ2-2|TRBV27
CASRQLTASGELFF
TGTGCCAGCAGACAATTGACTGCTTCCGGGGAGCTGTTTTTT
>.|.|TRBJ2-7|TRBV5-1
CASSMGRGQSSYEQYF
TGCGCCAGCAGCATGGGCCGAGGACAGAGCTCCTACGAGCAGTACTTC
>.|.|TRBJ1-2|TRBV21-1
CASSLPRAGNYGYTF
TGTGCCAGCAGCCTACCGAGGGCGGGAAACTATGGCTACACCTTC
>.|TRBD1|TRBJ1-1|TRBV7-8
CASSRDRVGTEAFF
TGTGCCAGCAGCCGCGACAGGGTGGGGACTGAAGCTTTCTTT
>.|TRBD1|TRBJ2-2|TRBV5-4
CASSSAGTGPGELFF
TGTGCCAGCAGCTCTGCCGGGACAGGGCCCGGGGAGCTGTTTTTT
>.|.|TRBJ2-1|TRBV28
CAIRSRGGHNEQFF
TGTGCGATCCGTAGCAGGGGAGGACACAATGAGCAGTTCTTC
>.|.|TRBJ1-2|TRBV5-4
CASSSPRIGGYTF
TGTGCCAGCAGCTCCCCTCGGATCGGGGGCTACACCTTC
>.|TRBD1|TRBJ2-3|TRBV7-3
CASSPGQASDTQYF
TGTGCCAGCAGCCCGGGACAGGCGTCAGATACGCAGTATTTT
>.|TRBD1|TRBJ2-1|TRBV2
CASSGTGGAVNEQFF
TGTGCCAGCAGTGGGACAGGGGGCGCGGTTAATGAGCAGTTCTTC
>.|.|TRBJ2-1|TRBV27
CASSSYGDIYNEQFF
TGTGCCAGCAGTTCCTATGGGGACATATACAATGAGCAGTTCTTC
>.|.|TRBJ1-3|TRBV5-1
CASSWEGRGSGNTIYF
TGCGCCAGCAGCTGGGAAGGGCGAGGCTCTGGAAACACCATATATTTT
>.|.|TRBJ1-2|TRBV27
CASSSDVGAGGYTF
TGTGCCAGCAGTTCCGACGTCGGGGCAGGTGGCTACACCTTC
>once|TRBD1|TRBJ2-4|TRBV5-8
CASSHRDRRESQYF
TGTGCCAGCAGTCACCGGGACAGGCGCGAGTCTCAGTACTTC
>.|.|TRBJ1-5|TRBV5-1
CASSLDGDSNQPQHF
TGCGCCAGCAGCTTGGATGGGGATAGCAATCAGCCCCAGCATTTT
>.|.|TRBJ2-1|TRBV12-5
CASAQAGTFSSYNEQFF
TGTGCTAGTGCGCAGGCGGGAACATTTAGCTCCTACAATGAGCAGTTCTTC
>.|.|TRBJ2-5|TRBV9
CASSVTGAAETQYF
TGTGCCAGCAGCGTGACGGGGGCAGCGGAGACCCAGTACTTC
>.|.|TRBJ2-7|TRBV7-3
CASKTGRGPYEQYF
TGTGCCAGCAAAACAGGGCGAGGACCCTACGAGCAGTACTTC
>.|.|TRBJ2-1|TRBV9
CASSVGGWANEQFF
TGTGCCAGCAGCGTAGGTGGGTGGGCGAATGAGCAGTTCTTC
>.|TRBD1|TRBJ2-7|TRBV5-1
CASSPAGTGLYEQYF
TGCGCCAGCAGCCCGGCCGGGACAGGACTCTACGAGCAGTACTTC
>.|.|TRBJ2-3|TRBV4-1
CASSQGGGQGTDTQYF
TGCGCCAGCAGCCAAGGGGGAGGACAGGGCACAGATACGCAGTATTTT
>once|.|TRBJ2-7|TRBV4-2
CASSQEPPWESPQPYEQYF
TGTGCCAGCAGCCAAGAGCCCCCCTGGGAGTCGCCACAGCCCTACGAGCAGTACTTC
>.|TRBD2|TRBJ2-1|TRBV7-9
CASSGSGKAWNEQFF
TGTGCCAGCAGCGGAAGCGGGAAGGCTTGGAATGAGCAGTTCTTC
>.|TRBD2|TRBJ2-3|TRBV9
CASSPRTSGEDTQYF
TGTGCCAGCAGCCCCCGGACTAGCGGGGAGGATACGCAGTATTTT
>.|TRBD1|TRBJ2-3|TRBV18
CASSLGTGTDTQYF
TGTGCCAGCTCACTGGGGACAGGGACAGATACGCAGTATTTT
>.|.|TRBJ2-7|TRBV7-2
CASSLVWGSYEQYF
TGTGCCAGCAGCTTAGTTTGGGGCTCCTACGAGCAGTACTTC
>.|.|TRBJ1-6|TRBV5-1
CASSLDGSSSYNSPLHF
TGCGCCAGCAGCTTGGATGGGAGCAGCTCCTATAATTCACCCCTCCACTTT
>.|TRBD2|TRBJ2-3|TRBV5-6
CASSGLAGVYTQYF
TGTGCCAGCAGCGGGCTAGCGGGAGTGTATACGCAGTATTTT
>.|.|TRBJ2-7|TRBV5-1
CASSIQGNEQYF
TGCGCCAGCAGCATCCAGGGTAACGAGCAGTACTTC
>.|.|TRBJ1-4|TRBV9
CASSLKRGTVGTTNEKLFF
TGTGCCAGCAGCCTCAAGCGAGGGACGGTGGGTACAACTAATGAAAAACTGTTTTTT
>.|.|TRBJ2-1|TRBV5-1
CASSLFGIYNEQFF
TGCGCCAGCAGCTTATTTGGTATATACAATGAGCAGTTCTTC
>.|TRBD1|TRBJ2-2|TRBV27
CASRRGQENTGELFF
TGTGCCAGCCGGAGAGGACAGGAAAACACCGGGGAGCTGTTTTTT
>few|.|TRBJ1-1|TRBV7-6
CASSLGEVNTEAFF
TGTGCCAGCAGCTTAGGGGAGGTGAACACTGAAGCTTTCTTT
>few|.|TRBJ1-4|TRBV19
CASSMDDGTTNEKLFF
TGTGCCAGTAGTATGGATGACGGAACAACTAATGAAAAACTGTTTTTT
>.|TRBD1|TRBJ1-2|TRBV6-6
CASSYGGQLLNYGYTF
TGTGCCAGCAGTTACGGGGGACAGCTCCTTAACTATGGCTACACCTTC
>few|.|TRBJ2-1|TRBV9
CASSQGPSKGDEQFF
TGTGCCAGCAGCCAGGGCCCTAGCAAAGGCGATGAGCAGTTCTTC
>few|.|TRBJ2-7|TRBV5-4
CASRNDRLSYEQYF
TGTGCCAGCAGAAACGACAGGCTGTCCTACGAGCAGTACTTC
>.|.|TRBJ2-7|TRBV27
CASSFKDWSYEQYF
TGTGCCAGCAGTTTTAAAGACTGGTCCTACGAGCAGTACTTC
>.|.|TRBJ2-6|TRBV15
CATSREWTRRSGANVLTF
TGTGCCACCAGCAGAGAATGGACAAGGAGGTCTGGGGCCAACGTCCTGACTTTC
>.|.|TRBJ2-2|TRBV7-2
CASSLLGAGDTGELFF
TGTGCCAGCAGCCTATTGGGGGCAGGGGACACCGGGGAGCTGTTTTTT
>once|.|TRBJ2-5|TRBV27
CASRSPGGRYPETQYF
TGTGCCAGCCGTTCGCCAGGAGGCCGTTATCCGGAGACCCAGTACTTC
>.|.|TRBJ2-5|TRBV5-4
CASSLLQETQYF
TGTGCCAGCAGCTTACTTCAAGAGACCCAGTACTTC
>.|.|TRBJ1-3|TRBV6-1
CASSRGHSGNTIYF
TGTGCCAGCAGCCGAGGGCATTCTGGAAACACCATATATTTT
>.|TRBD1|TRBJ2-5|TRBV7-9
CASSRPDRVEETQYF
TGTGCCAGCAGCAGACCGGACAGGGTGGAAGAGACCCAGTACTTC
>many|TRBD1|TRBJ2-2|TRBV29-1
CSVNRGGTGELFF
TGCAGCGTTAACAGGGGCGGCACCGGGGAGCTGTTTTTT
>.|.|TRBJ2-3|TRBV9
CASSVNHGGFSTDTQYF
TGTGCCAGCAGCGTAAATCATGGCGGGTTTAGCACAGATACGCAGTATTTT
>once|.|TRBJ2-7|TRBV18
CASSPQRTAYEQYF
TGTGCCAGCTCACCACAAAGGACGGCCTACGAGCAGTACTTC
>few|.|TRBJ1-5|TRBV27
CASSLVENQPQHF
TGTGCCAGCAGTTTAGTGGAGAATCAGCCCCAGCATTTT
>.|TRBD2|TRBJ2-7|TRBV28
CASISSGSYEQYF
TGTGCCAGCATCTCTAGCGGGAGCTACGAGCAGTACTTC
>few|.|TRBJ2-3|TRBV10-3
CATAPGVDTQYF
TGTGCCACCGCCCCGGGAGTGGATACGCAGTATTTT
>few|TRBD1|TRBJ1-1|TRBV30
CAWTGTESSEAFF
TGTGCCTGGACTGGGACAGAAAGTTCTGAAGCTTTCTTT
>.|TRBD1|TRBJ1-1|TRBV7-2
CANNRGMNTEAFF
TGTGCCAACAACAGGGGGATGAACACTGAAGCTTTCTTT
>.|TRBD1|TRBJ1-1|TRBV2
CASSDQGGNTEAFF
TGTGCCAGCAGCGACCAGGGGGGCAACACTGAAGCTTTCTTT